A selection of T cell receptor beta chains follows, all from one sample in a study of T cells in Graves' hyperthyroidism and ophthalmopathy. Via MiXCR, TCRdb re-called the multiplex PCR reads, giving one row per CDR3 protein. The data contain about half a million distinct CDR3 sequences, about 24% of them singletons. The source material was blood. These receptors all stem from a woman aged 30 to 39 with Graves' ophthalmopathy. Both conserved end residues are part of each CDR3. Each record gives: clone size, D gene, V gene, J gene, CDR3 DNA, CDR3 protein. The D gene is left open where the match is weak. Some rows mark clone size as missing; the rest say once, few, many or name a class of expanded clone.

clone size: NA
D gene: NA
V gene: TRBV12-3/TRBV12-4
J gene: TRBJ2-5
CDR3 DNA: TGTGCCAGCAGCCTATACCTCGCAGAGACCCAGTACTTC
CDR3 protein: CASSLYLAETQYF

clone size: NA
D gene: TRBD2
V gene: TRBV11-2
J gene: TRBJ2-2
CDR3 DNA: TGTGCCAGCAGCACTACTAGCGGGGTGGGGACCGGGGAGCTGTTTTTT
CDR3 protein: CASSTTSGVGTGELFF

clone size: NA
D gene: NA
V gene: TRBV29-1
J gene: TRBJ2-5
CDR3 DNA: TGCAGCGTTGTTTTAGGACTGCACGATGGAGAGACCCAGTACTTC
CDR3 protein: CSVVLGLHDGETQYF

clone size: NA
D gene: TRBD2
V gene: TRBV2
J gene: TRBJ2-2
CDR3 DNA: TGTGCCAGCAGGCTAGCGGGGGGGCAAGGCACCGGGGAGCTGTTTTTT
CDR3 protein: CASRLAGGQGTGELFF

clone size: NA
D gene: NA
V gene: TRBV5-4
J gene: TRBJ2-5
CDR3 DNA: TGTGCCAGCAGCTTGGCCTACGGGGAGACCCAGTACTTC
CDR3 protein: CASSLAYGETQYF

clone size: once
D gene: NA
V gene: TRBV29-1
J gene: TRBJ2-7
CDR3 DNA: TGCAGCGTCAGGTTGCCAGGCCGCTACGAGCAGTACTTC
CDR3 protein: CSVRLPGRYEQYF

clone size: many
D gene: NA
V gene: TRBV6-1
J gene: TRBJ2-2
CDR3 DNA: TGTGCCAGCGCATACACCGGGGAGCTGTTTTTT
CDR3 protein: CASAYTGELFF

clone size: NA
D gene: TRBD2
V gene: TRBV4-3
J gene: TRBJ2-2
CDR3 DNA: TGCGCCAGCAGCCAAGATTATGGGACTAGCATCGGGGAGCTGTTTTTT
CDR3 protein: CASSQDYGTSIGELFF

clone size: many
D gene: NA
V gene: TRBV4-1
J gene: TRBJ1-2
CDR3 DNA: TGCGCCAGCAGTCCCGGCTACAGGAACTATGGCTACACCTTC
CDR3 protein: CASSPGYRNYGYTF

clone size: NA
D gene: NA
V gene: TRBV28
J gene: TRBJ2-7
CDR3 DNA: TGTGCCAGCAGTTTAGGGGGGTGGGGACGGGCCTACGAGCAGTACTTC
CDR3 protein: CASSLGGWGRAYEQYF

clone size: many
D gene: TRBD1
V gene: TRBV6-1
J gene: TRBJ2-7
CDR3 DNA: TGTGCCAGCAGTGCCCCGGGACAGGGGACCTACGAGCAGTACTTC
CDR3 protein: CASSAPGQGTYEQYF

clone size: many
D gene: NA
V gene: TRBV6-5
J gene: TRBJ1-2
CDR3 DNA: TGTGCCAGCAGTTCCTTGACAGGATTCTATGGCTACACCTTC
CDR3 protein: CASSSLTGFYGYTF

clone size: many
D gene: NA
V gene: TRBV2
J gene: TRBJ1-1
CDR3 DNA: TGTGCCAGCGCCTCGTCCGGCCGAGAGAACACTGAAGCTTTCTTT
CDR3 protein: CASASSGRENTEAFF

clone size: many
D gene: NA
V gene: TRBV5-1
J gene: TRBJ2-7
CDR3 DNA: TGCGCCAGCAGCTTTTTTCCGGATGCCTACGAGCAGTACTTC
CDR3 protein: CASSFFPDAYEQYF

clone size: few
D gene: TRBD1
V gene: TRBV6-1
J gene: TRBJ1-1
CDR3 DNA: TGTGCCAGCAGCACACAGGGGGACCCCACTGAAGCTTTCTTT
CDR3 protein: CASSTQGDPTEAFF

clone size: many
D gene: NA
V gene: TRBV27
J gene: TRBJ2-5
CDR3 DNA: TGTGCCAGCAGTTTGGATCTCTCCCACGAGACCCAGTACTTC
CDR3 protein: CASSLDLSHETQYF

clone size: NA
D gene: TRBD2
V gene: TRBV6-1
J gene: TRBJ2-5
CDR3 DNA: TGTGCCAGCAGGACTAGCGGGAGGGCCCAAGAGACCCAGTACTTC
CDR3 protein: CASRTSGRAQETQYF

clone size: NA
D gene: NA
V gene: TRBV6-1
J gene: TRBJ2-5
CDR3 DNA: TGTGCCAGCAGTGAGGGAAGGAAGTACTTC
CDR3 protein: CASSEGRKYF